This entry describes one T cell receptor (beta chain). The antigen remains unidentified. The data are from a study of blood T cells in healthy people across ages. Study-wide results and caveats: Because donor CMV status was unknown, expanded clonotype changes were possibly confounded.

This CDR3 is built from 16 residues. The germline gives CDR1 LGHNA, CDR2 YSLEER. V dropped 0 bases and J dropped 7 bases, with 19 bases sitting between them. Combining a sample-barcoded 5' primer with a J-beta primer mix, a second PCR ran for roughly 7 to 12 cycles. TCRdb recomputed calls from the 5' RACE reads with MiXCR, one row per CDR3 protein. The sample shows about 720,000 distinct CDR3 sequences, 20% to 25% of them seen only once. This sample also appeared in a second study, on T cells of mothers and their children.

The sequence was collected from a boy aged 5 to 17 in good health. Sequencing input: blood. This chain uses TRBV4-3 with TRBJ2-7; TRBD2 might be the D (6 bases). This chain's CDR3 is CASSQEAGFVIDEQYF. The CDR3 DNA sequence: TGCGCCAGCAGCCAAGAGGCGGGGTTCGTGATCGATGAGCAGTACTTC.